These 20 T cell receptor gamma chains were all obtained from the same sample, sequenced in a study of gamma-delta T cells after stem cell transplantation. TCRdb called clones anew from the RT-PCR reads with CATT. The data contain about 700 gamma-chain clones, about a third of them seen just once; the ten biggest clones take up roughly 27%. Sample: gamma-delta T cells. The receptors derive from a human donor. It is not recorded whose cells these are; they may come from a transplant donor.

This clone has a single count. A much larger clone lies a single base off, so this may be a read error. This chain links TRGV2 with TRGJ1 or TRGJ2. The J gene is not listed in TCRdb, so it was assigned here from a DNA match to germline. CDR3 length: 14 residues. Germline-derived CDR1 and CDR2 are EGSNGY and YDSYNSKV. The CDR3 DNA sequence: TGTGCCTCCTGGGACGGGCCCGTTTGTTATAAGAAACTCTTT. This translates into CASWDGPVCYKKLF.

CDR3 loop: CATWSLTMGKLF. The DNA of the CDR3 is TGTGCCACCTGGTCCCTGACCATGGGGAAACTCTTT. The chain combines TRGV8 with TRGJ1 or TRGJ2. TCRdb supplies no J gene; here it was assigned by aligning the nucleotide sequence to germline. Germline values: CDR1 VENAVY, CDR2 YDSYNSRV. J gave up 12 bases and V 6 bases, and 14 bases lay outside the gene matches. The length of the CDR3 is 12 residues.

V usage is TRGV9 and J usage is TRGJP. No J gene was available from TCRdb, and it was assigned here by a germline match of the DNA. The CDR3 spans 17 residues. The ends lost 2 bases at V and 7 bases at J; junction bases unmatched: 8. Germline CDR1 reads GITISATS; CDR2 reads ISYDGTV (reference sequence). CDR3 residues: CALWEARGELGKKIKVF. CDR3 coding DNA: TGTGCCTTGTGGGAGGCGCGTGGGGAGTTGGGCAAAAAAATCAAGGTATTT.

This clone was observed a handful of times. One end of the junction is discordant with germline, which a read error may explain. The J gene is TRGJP, the V gene TRGV9. No J gene was available from TCRdb, and it was assigned here by a germline match of the DNA. The CDR3 is 16 residues long. Per the germline V gene, CDR1 is GITISATS and CDR2 is ISYDGTV (reference sequence). The CDR3 region has the DNA TGTGCCTTGTGGGAGGCCCAAGGGTTGGGCAAAAAAATCAAGGTATTT. Residues: CALWEAQGLGKKIKVF.

This clone is termed large. This chain connects TRGV9 to TRGJP. The J gene was missing in TCRdb and was found by matching the end of the DNA to germline. With 0 bases clipped from V and 3 bases from J, the junction kept 2 bases outside the gene matches. The CDR3 has 17 residues. The germline gives CDR1 GITISATS, CDR2 ISYDGTV (reference sequence). CDR3 bases: TGTGCCTTGTGGGAGGTGCAGCAAGAGTTGGGCAAAAAAATCAAGGTATTT. It codes for CALWEVQQELGKKIKVF.

Of note for this clone: Its ends do not fully match the called genes, so a read error is possible. The V and J genes are TRGV8 and TRGJ1 or TRGJ2. The J gene, left out of TCRdb, was set here by checking the DNA against germline. Per the germline V gene, CDR1 is VENAVY and CDR2 is YDSYNSRV. This CDR3 is 11 amino acids long. The CDR3 DNA is TGTGCCGCCTGGGATGTGTGGAAGAAACTCTTT. It encodes CAAWDVWKKLF.

The gene calls are TRGV2 and TRGJ1 or TRGJ2. The J gene, missing from TCRdb, was assigned here through DNA to germline matching. Germline V gene sequence: CDR1 EGSNGY, CDR2 YDSYNSKV. With V trimmed by 0 bases and J by 0 bases, 5 bases remained unmatched. This CDR3 spans 15 amino acids. The CDR3 reads CATWDGPPNYYKKLF. The DNA of the CDR3 is TGTGCCACCTGGGACGGGCCCCCGAATTATTATAAGAAACTCTTT.

This clone occurred a few times. The chain carries TRGV8 and TRGJ1 or TRGJ2. Here the J gene was assigned by germline matching of the DNA, as TCRdb has none. The CDR3 length is 13 residues. CDR1 and CDR2 from the germline V gene are VENAVY and YDSYNSRV. V trimming: 1 base; J trimming: 4 bases; junction bases outside the gene matches: 4. CDR3 DNA sequence: TGTGCCACCTGGGATAGTGCCTATTATAAGAAACTCTTT. This translates into CATWDSAYYKKLF.

In this sample, this clone turned up a few times. V usage is TRGV9 and J usage is TRGJ1 or TRGJ2. The J gene is not listed in TCRdb, so it was assigned here from a DNA match to germline. The CDR3 is 12 amino acids. V was pared by 2 bases and J by 2 bases, with 0 bases of the junction left unmatched. Germline V CDR1 and CDR2: GITISATS, ISYDGTV (reference sequence). The CDR3: CALWEDYYKKLF. Written as DNA, the CDR3 is TGTGCCTTGTGGGAGGATTATTATAAGAAACTCTTT.

This rearrangement joins TRGV9 to TRGJP. TCRdb gives no J gene; it was assigned here by matching the DNA to germline. The J segment lost 2 bases and the V segment lost 4 bases, leaving 5 bases of the junction unmatched. Germline-derived CDR1 and CDR2 are GITISATS and ISYDGTV (reference sequence). This CDR3 is built from 17 residues. The CDR3 coding sequence is TGTGCCTTGTGGGAAGGAAGGCAAGAGTTGGGCAAAAAAATCAAGGTATTT. Translation: CALWEGRQELGKKIKVF.

The J gene is TRGJ1 or TRGJ2, the V gene TRGV3. The J gene, missing from TCRdb, was assigned here through DNA to germline matching. The junction had 8 bases not matched to a gene; V was cut back by 2 bases and J by 7 bases. Germline V gene sequence: CDR1 VTNTFY, CDR2 YDVSTARD (reference sequence). The CDR3 is 13 amino acids. In DNA form, the CDR3 reads TGTGCCACCTGGGACACGGGGGACTATAAGAAACTCTTT. Translated: CATWDTGDYKKLF.

This clone was seen only a few times. This sequence joins TRGV3 and TRGJ1 or TRGJ2. TCRdb carries no J gene annotation; the J gene was assigned here by matching the DNA with germline. V trimming: 0 bases; J trimming: 2 bases; junction bases outside the gene matches: 7. The germline V gene has CDR1 VTNTFY and CDR2 YDVSTARD (reference sequence). The CDR3 consists of 15 residues. The CDR3 sequence: CATWDRPWDYYKKLF. The CDR3 nucleotides are TGTGCCACCTGGGACAGGCCTTGGGATTATTATAAGAAACTCTTT.

This chain links TRGV4 with TRGJ1 or TRGJ2. The J gene, left out of TCRdb, was set here by checking the DNA against germline. V lost 5 bases, J lost 2 bases, and 6 bases stayed unmatched. This CDR3 is 13 amino acids long. Germline CDR1 is EGSTGY and CDR2 is YDSYTSSV. CDR3 nucleotides: TGTGCCACCTGGGTTTCCCATTATTATAAGAAACTCTTT. It encodes CATWVSHYYKKLF.

Worth noting for this clone: A read error is likely here: a far larger clone is one base away. CDR3 loop: CALWEQQGLGKKIKVF. CDR3 sequence (DNA): TGTGCCTTGTGGGAGCAACAAGGGTTGGGCAAAAAAATCAAGGTATTT. The chain employs TRGV9 and TRGJP. TCRdb is silent on the J gene; assignment here came from matching the DNA to germline. The CDR3 runs 16 residues. The germline gives CDR1 GITISATS, CDR2 ISYDGTV (reference sequence).

A single count supports this clone. It may be a read error: a sequence one base away is much more abundant. This sequence joins TRGV9 and TRGJP. TCRdb lists no J gene, so it was determined here by aligning the DNA to germline. The CDR3 is made up of 16 amino acids. CDR1 GITISATS and CDR2 ISYDGTV come from the germline V gene (reference sequence). The CDR3 DNA is TGTGCCTTGTGGGAGGTCAAAGAGTTGGGCAAAAAAGTCAAGGTATTT. This codes for CALWEVKELGKKVKVF.

This clone appeared a few times. The chain uses TRGV8 and TRGJP2. TCRdb supplies no J gene; here it was assigned by aligning the nucleotide sequence to germline. CDR1 VENAVY and CDR2 YDSYNSRV come from the germline V gene. The V segment lost 0 bases and the J segment 1 base; nucleotides outside the gene matches: 8. The CDR3 has 17 residues. CDR3 bases: TGTGCCACCTGGGATAGGCCCGGCGTTAGTAGTGATTGGATCAAGACGTTT. Translation gives CATWDRPGVSSDWIKTF.

This clone is judged large. Other DNA sequences of this sample code for an identical CDR3. The genes are TRGV9 and TRGJP. No J segment appears in TCRdb, so it was assigned here by matching the sequence to germline. J was trimmed by 4 bases and V by 2 bases; bases with no gene match: 2. CDR1 is GITISATS and CDR2 is ISYDGTV in the germline V gene (reference sequence). The CDR3 contains 16 residues. CDR3 DNA: TGTGCCTTGTGGGAGGAACAAGAGTTGGGCAAAAAAATCAAGGTATTT. Protein sequence: CALWEEQELGKKIKVF.

With regard to this clone: A much larger clone lies one base from this, so it may be a read error. This CDR3 is also generated by other DNA sequences in the sample. J gene calling gave no result, while the V gene is TRGV4. The CDR3 runs 19 residues. Germline CDR1 and CDR2: EGSTGY and YDSYTSSV. The CDR3 DNA reads TGTGCCACCTGGGATGGCTCTCGAAGCTGGAATAGTAGTGATTGGATCAAGACATTT. Translated: CATWDGSRSWNSSDWIKTF.

As concerns this clone: One end of the junction does not line up with germline, which may come from a read error. The sample holds other DNA sequences that translate to the same CDR3. The chain has TRGV9 and TRGJP. Since TCRdb gives no J gene, matching the DNA to germline was used here to assign it. CDR3 length: 14 amino acids. CDR1 and CDR2 from the germline V gene are GITISATS and ISYDGTV (reference sequence). The CDR3 loop is CALWDELGKKIKVF. The CDR3 nucleotides are TGTGCCCTGTGGGATGAGTTGGGCAAAAAAATCAAGGTATTT.

In its sample, this clone is hyperexpanded. Other nucleotide sequences in the sample specify the same CDR3. V gene TRGV9 combines with J gene TRGJ1 or TRGJ2. TCRdb carries no J gene annotation; the J gene was assigned here by matching the DNA with germline. Germline V lookup: CDR1 GITISATS, CDR2 ISYDGTV (reference sequence). J lost 3 bases, V lost 0 bases, and 8 bases had no gene match. The CDR3 is 15 residues long. The CDR3 DNA follows: TGTGCCTTGTGGGAGGTGCACCCCCTTTATTATAAGAAACTCTTT. Its translation: CALWEVHPLYYKKLF.